The present TCR beta chain was sequenced within a study of blood T cells in healthy people across ages. Regarding the study as a whole: TCR beta diversity, measured per million T cells, fell in a roughly linear way with age. Changes seen in expanded clonotypes were possibly confounded by donor CMV status left unknown.

Deletions cut 5 bases from V and 2 bases from J, with 13 bases between. Germline loops: CDR1 MNHEY, CDR2 SVGEGT. The CDR3 runs to 14 residues. For this clonotype: The antigen remains unidentified.

Alongside a J-beta primer mix, a sample-barcoded 5' primer served in a second PCR lasting 7 to 11 cycles. Unique molecular identifiers of 12 random nucleotides labeled each cDNA. One entry per CDR3 protein, called by TCRdb with MiXCR from the 5' RACE reads. The sample includes roughly 1,500,000 distinct CDR3 sequences, around 39% of them seen just once. A minimum of 6 micrograms of total RNA was extracted per sample. Sequencing input: blood. This TCR was sampled from a woman between 18 and 30 years old in good health. The chain carries TRBV6-2 or TRBV6-3 and TRBJ2-7, with D perhaps assigned TRBD1 or TRBD2 (5 bases each). In DNA form, the CDR3 reads TGTGCCAGCAGTCAGGGACGGCGTGCCTACGAGCAGTACTTC. Translation gives CASSQGRRAYEQYF.